The present T cell receptor (beta chain) was sequenced within a study of cytomegalovirus exposure and HLA in healthy donors (TCRdb year 2017). Regarding the study in general: An earlier analysis of roughly 630 of the donors reported roughly 270 Gb of sequence data and 100 million to 130 million unique TCR beta sequences from 150 million to 200 million T cells. About 300 gigabases of sequencing data and approximately 91 million unique TCR sequences made up an early release that covered approximately 700 HLA-typed donors. Of the 398 genotyped donors, over 70% fell in the genetic ancestry cluster associated with self-reported Caucasian donors. The study aimed to test whether signatures of past pathogen exposure could be identified by cataloging public T cell receptors. The study profiled the T cell repertoires of under 700 subjects by immunosequencing and related them to cytomegalovirus serostatus. In addition to the first cohort of hundreds of subjects, a separate validation cohort of 120 different subjects was used. High-throughput TCR immunosequencing, statistical association of individual TCRs with disease status, and machine learning were combined to predict cytomegalovirus infection status. A later analysis re-examined previously published TCR beta repertoires from 610 or so donors and added high-resolution HLA genotyping to investigate patterns of TCR occurrence. Rather than drawing on any new phenotypic data, the later analysis identified candidate immune exposures from TCR beta sequences and the way those sequences occurred across donors. An earlier analysis of approximately 630 of the donors applied high-throughput TCR beta sequencing to assess whether each TCR beta V gene segment acted as functional or pseudogenic. Donor age, sex, ethnicity and CMV serostatus were collected together with the repertoire data. A later genetic analysis used genome-wide SNP genotypes for about 60% of the roughly 670 donors, treating that subset as a discovery cohort. All discovery cohort repertoires had been generated using a single sequencing platform. Class I and class II HLA loci were covered by the typing at four-digit resolution. Typing coverage varied by locus: roughly 629-640 donors for A, B, C, DRB1 and DQB1; approximately 500 for DQA1; about 570 for DPA1; approximately 490 for DPB1. Roughly 5 DR-DQ haplotypes were handled as single units for association and clustering because linkage in the cohort was strong. Among roughly 400 genotyped donors of the cohort, an average of 235,054 unique TCR beta nucleotide sequences were sequenced per donor, roughly 18% of them non-productive. Results the study describes overall, beyond this receptor: Most TCR sequences were seen in very few donors, while some public TCRs were found in many individuals. A later analysis found that most CMV-associated TCR beta chains appeared HLA-restricted, with HLA associations seemingly driven largely by CMV exposure. A later genetic analysis reported fewer N-insertions in productive TCRs among donors in an Asian-associated ancestry cluster than the roughly 620-donor mean. Specific HLA alleles were associated with 15,000 to 20,000 TCR beta sequences at a false discovery rate of 0.05 in a later analysis. Because HLA typing was unavailable for some donors at each locus, only the typed subset was used in association tests. Correlated functional status among segregating V segments might reflect linkage disequilibrium, but an unknown experimental factor could not be ruled out. A further reported finding was that TCR beta sequences accurately predicted the HLA-A and HLA-B alleles for most subjects in the first cohort. Presence/absence analyses assumed roughly uniform sequencing depth across donors, an assumption that may not hold. When HLA alleles, especially DR and DQ, strongly co-occurred, TCR associations were difficult to assign to individual alleles. Immune exposure information for the cohort was limited to CMV serostatus. A later analysis found that TCR association rates varied across HLA loci, with DRB1 alleles showing the most associated TCRs and HLA-C alleles the fewest. According to the authors, the approach could potentially be generalized to other disease states and immunological phenotypes. In a later analysis, several top co-occurrence clusters were reported to appear linked to parvovirus B19, influenza, CMV and Epstein-Barr virus. In the study, roughly 160 TCR beta chains were listed as associated with cytomegalovirus. The cohort was sequenced for TCR beta chains only, and without alpha or paired-chain data the features that could be detected were limited. Because counts were too low, about 18 rarely observed V segments, including chromosome 9 orphons, were excluded from the earlier analysis of roughly 580 of the donors. In vitro tests confirmed that a few of the cytomegalovirus-associated TCR beta chains recognize cytomegalovirus antigens. In an earlier analysis of over 550 of the donors, most TCR beta V segments were observed in productive rearrangements about 90% or about 30% of the time, broadly matching IMGT annotations. The sequencing pipeline was judged likely to have produced a cluster of highly shared sequence variants as a technical artifact. V-gene and J-gene trimming of TCR beta chains was associated with a missense DCLRE1C variant in a later genetic analysis, and the association was replicated in an independent cohort. In both the original and validation cohorts, the classifier was reported to diagnose cytomegalovirus status with high specificity and sensitivity. A later analysis found that HLA-associated TCR beta chains were more clonally expanded and had lower generation probabilities than equally common non-associated chains.

Library prep was done by the immunoSEQ multiplex PCR assay. A mixture of 60 forward primers for TCR Vbeta segments and 13 reverse primers for TCR Jbeta segments was used in the multiplex PCR. The CDR3 region of rearranged TCR beta genes was amplified from genomic DNA by a multiplex PCR assay. The Illumina HiSeq System was used to sequence the amplified TCR beta libraries as 87-base-pair reads. The paper's processing steps were these. A later analysis tallied approximately 87 million unique TCR beta chains across the 650 to 750 repertoires, and approximately 11 million of those chains were shared by two or more donors. Raw reads were error-corrected and collapsed into unique sequences with a nearest-neighbor algorithm that merged closely related sequences to remove PCR and sequencing errors. V, D and J gene segments were assigned by aligning CDR3 sequences to IMGT reference sequences. Each retained sequence needed at least a six-nucleotide match to both a V gene segment and a J gene segment. A rearrangement was called productive if the CDR3 had no stop codons and remained in frame with V and J, and every other rearrangement was called non-productive. CDR3 was defined according to IMGT convention as the region running from the second conserved V-encoded cysteine to the conserved J-encoded phenylalanine. The earlier analysis of about 530 of the donors excluded any sequence lacking an unambiguous match to a single V gene segment. In an earlier analysis of some 590 of the donors, a V segment was called functional when productive rearrangements were above 56.7%, and segregating when the standard deviation between donors exceeded 5%. A statistical classification framework was built for diagnosing cytomegalovirus status from the catalog of TCR beta chain sequences. In a later analysis, V and J genes were assigned by comparing TCR nucleotide sequences against IMGT/GENE-DB human TR gene sequences. A later analysis assigned CDR3 sequences and most-parsimonious VDJ recombination scenarios with the TCRdist pipeline. A later analysis defined each TCR beta chain by its CDR3 amino acid sequence plus V-gene family, and excluded reads lacking a unique V-gene family. In a later analysis, fewer than 650 highly shared, low-generation-probability nucleotide sequences were removed to address suspected cross-contamination and a sequencing artifact. A later analysis calculated a clonal expansion index for each public chain from normalized within-repertoire ranks of inferred template counts. In a later analysis, generation probabilities were computed with a VDJ recombination model fitted to out-of-frame rearrangements, and the resulting probabilities were checked against IGoR. Hypergeometric tests were used in a later analysis to score TCR-TCR, TCR-HLA and TCR-CMV co-occurrence, with a repertoire-size bias correction applied to the TCR pairs. A later analysis estimated false discovery rates by permuting HLA or CMV assignments 20 times. A later analysis grouped co-occurring TCRs with DBSCAN, adding TCRdist sequence similarity when clustering within HLA-allele-positive subsets. For co-occurrence clustering, repertoires with fewer than 30,000 or more than 120,000 public chains were excluded, along with four to six repertoires with anomalous nucleotide sharing. TCRdb holds this immuneACCESS table with in-frame rearrangements only. Some clones are missing; in checked studies, unresolved V genes explain under half, and the rest has no known cause. V and J calls and clone size are as listed in that table; D and trimming were resolved from the DNA. This sample's listing comprises fewer than 130,000 clones. The leading ten clones occupy about 0.59% of the sample.

With respect to this clone: It has no known antigen specificity.

The cohort consisted of 666 healthy bone marrow donors. At the time of sampling, all cohort members were nominally healthy, though unrecorded immune exposures were likely present. The donor tested CMV seronegative, placing the donor among the roughly 400 seronegative members of the cohort. A peripheral blood sample was collected from each donor, and TCR beta sequencing was performed on peripheral blood mononuclear cells. Genomic DNA extraction from the blood cell samples was performed with the Qiagen DNeasy Blood Extraction Kit. The sequence derives from a man aged 45 to 65 in good health and CMV-seronegative. The sample comprised PBMCs.

The CDR3 sequence is CASSHLAGRSNSPLHF. The bases read TGTGCCAGCAGCCACCTAGCCGGACGTAGTAATTCACCCCTCCACTTT. The V and J segments used are TRBV13 and TRBJ1-6, with the D gene not clear enough to name. Taken from the germline V gene (reference sequence), the CDR1 and CDR2 loops are PRHDT and FYEKMQ. From cysteine to phenylalanine, the CDR3 is 16 amino acids long. This entry keeps only the CDR3 DNA: 48 bases, framed from base 1. V lost 5 bases and J lost 6 bases; the stretch between them is 17 bases long.